The 20 T cell receptor beta chains below come from one sample, sequenced in a study of T cells in Graves' hyperthyroidism and ophthalmopathy. Amplified TCR beta CDR3 regions derived from RNA transcripts. In the first-round RT-PCR of the TCR CDR3, the HTBI primer set was used. TCRdb recomputed calls from the multiplex PCR reads with MiXCR, one row per CDR3 protein. The profile shows more than 600,000 distinct CDR3 sequences, 16% of them singletons. The sequenced material came from blood. Source of these receptors: a man aged 18 to 29 with Graves' hyperthyroidism.

This clonotype was recorded a few times. The V and J genes are TRBV6-1 and TRBJ1-1; the D is unclear. V lost 6 bases to trimming and J lost 5 bases, with 19 bases between them. Germline V CDR1 and CDR2: MNHNS, SASEGT. The CDR3 is 15 residues long. The CDR3 sequence: CASRRNLGLMTEAFF. In DNA, the CDR3 is TGTGCCAGCAGGCGAAACCTGGGCCTGATGACTGAAGCTTTCTTT.

This clonotype was detected only a few times. The chain links TRBV7-3 to TRBJ1-1; D remains unclear. The germline V gene encodes CDR1 SGHTA and CDR2 FQGTGA. CDR3 size: 15 residues. Trimming removed 6 bases from V and 0 bases from J, with 14 bases in between. In DNA, the CDR3 is TGTGCCAGCAGGTATCACCCGCAAGTGAACACTGAAGCTTTCTTT. Translation gives CASRYHPQVNTEAFF. The variable domain in full, completed from reference TRBV7-3 and TRBJ1-1, reads GAGVSQTPSNKVTEKGKYVELRCDPISGHTALYWYRQSLGQGPEFLIYFQGTGAADDSGLPNDRFFAVRPEGSVSTLKIQRTERGDSAVYLCASRYHPQVNTEAFFGQGTRLTVV.

This clonotype was counted ten times or more. This chain connects TRBV20-1 to TRBJ2-7; no definite D call. The CDR3 has 12 residues. Germline CDR1 reads DFQATT; CDR2 reads SNEGSKA (reference sequence). The V gene lost 5 bases and the J gene lost 0 bases, with 8 bases spanning the gap. The CDR3 coding sequence is TGCAGTGCTTTAGGTAGCTCCTACGAGCAGTACTTC. Translated: CSALGSSYEQYF.

The table lists this clonotype with a few counts. The chain has TRBV4-2 and TRBJ1-1; no clear D gene. Trimming shortened V by 1 base and J by 0 bases, and 9 bases separated the two germline ends. The germline gives CDR1 LGHNA, CDR2 YNFKEQ. This CDR3 comprises 15 residues. CDR3 DNA: TGTGCCAGCAGCCAAGTGCCCGGCATGAACACTGAAGCTTTCTTT. Protein sequence: CASSQVPGMNTEAFF.

Remarks on this clonotype: One end of the junction fails to match germline, which may point to a read error. The chain employs TRBV19 and TRBJ2-1; D is perhaps TRBD1 (6 bases). CDR3 length equals 13 residues. Germline CDR1 and CDR2: LNHDA and SQIVND (reference sequence). CDR3 sequence: CASNSDRYNGQFF. The CDR3 DNA reads TGTGCCAGTAACAGCGACAGGTACAATGGGCAGTTCTTC.

The genes are TRBV4-1 and TRBJ1-5; D unresolved. The CDR3 contains 15 residues. The germline CDR1 and CDR2 sequences are MGHRA and YSYEKL. V gave up 0 bases and J gave up 2 bases, with 8 bases separating them. The CDR3 spells CASSQDSRGNQPQHF. CDR3 DNA sequence: TGCGCCAGCAGCCAAGATAGCCGGGGCAATCAGCCCCAGCATTTT.

This clonotype was counted many times. The chain carries TRBV30 and TRBJ1-6; D is unclear. Germline V gene sequence: CDR1 GTSNPN, CDR2 SVGIG (reference sequence). Trimming took 3 bases from V and 2 from J, leaving 17 bases between them. The CDR3 is 17 residues long. As DNA, the CDR3 is TGTGCCTGGAGACTCGGCAAGTCGGGGACCTATAATTCACCCCTCCACTTT. Translated, it gives CAWRLGKSGTYNSPLHF. Variable domain in full (rest from reference TRBV30 and TRBJ1-6): SQTIHQWPATLVQPVGSPLSLECTVEGTSNPNLYWYRQAAGRGLQLLFYSVGIGQISSEVPQNLSASRPQDRQFILSSKKLLLSDSGFYLCAWRLGKSGTYNSPLHFGNGTRLTVT.

The gene calls are TRBV4-1 and TRBJ2-7, with 9 nucleotides matching TRBD2. Germline assignment: CDR1 MGHRA and CDR2 YSYEKL. J was trimmed by 5 bases and V by 2 bases; bases with no gene match: 13. This CDR3 has 17 amino acids. The CDR3 DNA follows: TGCGCCAGCAGCCAATCCTGGAGGCTAGCGGGAAACCACGAGCAGTACTTC. Translated: CASSQSWRLAGNHEQYF.

This clonotype has at least ten counts. CDR3 sequence reads: CASASGVSSYEQYF. CDR3 DNA sequence: TGTGCCAGCGCGTCGGGGGTTAGCTCCTACGAGCAGTACTTC. This chain connects TRBV2 to TRBJ2-7, with a tentative D call TRBD2 (6 bases). The length of the CDR3 is 14 residues. From germline, CDR1 is SNHLY and CDR2 FYNNEI. With 8 bases removed from V and 0 bases from J, the gap between germline ends came to 14 bases.

This clonotype occurred many times. This chain joins TRBV30 and TRBJ1-1; no definite D call. This CDR3 is 13 amino acids long. Trimming pared 3 bases from V and 5 bases from J, leaving 13 bases between. Germline V CDR1 and CDR2: GTSNPN, SVGIG (reference sequence). The CDR3: CAWSPRSRTEAFF. The CDR3 DNA sequence: TGTGCCTGGAGCCCAAGAAGTCGGACTGAAGCTTTCTTT.

This clonotype was found a few times. V gene TRBV7-2 combines with J gene TRBJ2-3; D uncertain. Germline CDR1 SGHTA, CDR2 FQGNSA. The V end was cut by 5 bases, the J end by 3 bases, with 12 bases between. The CDR3 sequence is 14 residues long. CDR3 DNA: TGTGCCAGCAGCCTAGGCGTCGCTACAGATACGCAGTATTTT. Translated, it gives CASSLGVATDTQYF.

The chain is built from TRBV25-1 and TRBJ1-2, with 7 positions matching TRBD1. The CDR3 is 15 amino acids. After removal of 6 bases from V and 4 bases from J, the junction contained 11 bases not matched to a gene. Germline-derived CDR1 and CDR2 are MGHDK and SYGVNS. The CDR3 reads CASSEGAGGIYGYTF. DNA for the CDR3: TGTGCCAGCAGCGAGGGGGCAGGGGGGATCTATGGCTACACCTTC.

This clonotype was recorded at least ten times. The chain uses TRBV9 and TRBJ2-1; 7 bases map to TRBD2. Germline CDR1 and CDR2: SGDLS and YYNGEE. J gave up 4 bases and V 2 bases, and 6 bases lay outside the gene matches. The CDR3 extends over 15 amino acids. The CDR3 here is CASSVGGGPYNEQFF. CDR3 nucleotides: TGTGCCAGCAGCGTCGGGGGAGGGCCGTACAATGAGCAGTTCTTC.

The table lists this clonotype with a count of one. The chain is built from TRBV24-1 and TRBJ2-5; D gene ambiguous. The V and J ends lost 3 bases and 7 bases respectively, with 8 bases between them. The CDR3 contains 12 residues. Germline CDR1 reads KGHDR; CDR2 reads SFDVKD. The CDR3: CATSDPDRTQYF. In DNA form, the CDR3 reads TGTGCCACCAGTGATCCCGACCGGACCCAGTACTTC.

The chain carries TRBV5-1 and TRBJ2-1, with a weak D call TRBD2 (5 bases). The CDR3 is 12 amino acids. V lost 4 bases and J 10 bases, leaving 12 bases between the germline ends. From germline, CDR1 is SGHRS and CDR2 YFSETQ. Written as DNA, the CDR3 is TGCGCCAGCAGCCCGGCGGGCTGGGAGCAGTTCTTC. Amino acid sequence: CASSPAGWEQFF.

This clonotype showed up many times. One end of the junction does not line up with germline, which may come from a read error. The chain carries TRBV20-1 and TRBJ2-7, with 8 bases lining up with TRBD2. Per germline, CDR1 DFQATT and CDR2 SNEGSKA (reference sequence). The CDR3 covers 14 residues. CDR3 bases: TGCAGTGCTCTACGGGCGGGAGGCTCCCACGAGCAGTACTTC. It encodes CSALRAGGSHEQYF.

This clonotype was picked up many times. The rearrangement uses TRBV11-2 and TRBJ2-1; 12 positions agree with TRBD2. The CDR3 is 16 amino acids. CDR1 and CDR2 (germline): SGHAT, FQNNGV. V was clipped by 11 bases and J by 9 bases; unmatched bases: 17. In DNA form, the CDR3 reads TGTGCCGTCGGGGCTAGCGGGAGGGCGCATTCGGGTGAGCAGTTCTTC. Translation: CAVGASGRAHSGEQFF.

This clonotype was counted between two and nine times. This chain uses TRBV4-3 with TRBJ2-3; the D gene is possibly TRBD2 (5 bases). The CDR3 is 15 residues long. Trimming stripped 4 bases from V and 2 bases from J, with 13 bases between. Per germline, CDR1 LGHNA and CDR2 YSLEER. Here the CDR3 DNA reads TGCGCCAGCAGCCGCCGACTACATTTCACAGATACGCAGTATTTT. This translates into CASSRRLHFTDTQYF.

Turning to this clonotype: A much bigger clone sits one base away, suggesting this may be a read error. V and J are TRBV3-1 and TRBJ2-5, with no clear D. Trimming pared 0 bases from V and 5 bases from J, leaving 13 bases between. The germline gives CDR1 LGHDT, CDR2 YNNKEL (reference sequence). The CDR3 has 15 residues. The CDR3 protein is CASSQDGKASETQYF. CDR3 DNA sequence: TGTGCCAGCAGCCAAGATGGGAAGGCCTCGGAGACCCAGTACTTC.

This clonotype came up many times. CDR3 bases: TGTGCCAGCACCCTGGGGGGTACCTACGAGCAGTACTTC. Translating gives CASTLGGTYEQYF. V gene TRBV28 combines with J gene TRBJ2-7; weak D call: TRBD2 (6 bases). Trimming shortened V by 7 bases and J by 2 bases, and 12 bases separated the two germline ends. This CDR3 spans 13 amino acids. Germline V gene sequence: CDR1 MDHEN, CDR2 SYDVKM.